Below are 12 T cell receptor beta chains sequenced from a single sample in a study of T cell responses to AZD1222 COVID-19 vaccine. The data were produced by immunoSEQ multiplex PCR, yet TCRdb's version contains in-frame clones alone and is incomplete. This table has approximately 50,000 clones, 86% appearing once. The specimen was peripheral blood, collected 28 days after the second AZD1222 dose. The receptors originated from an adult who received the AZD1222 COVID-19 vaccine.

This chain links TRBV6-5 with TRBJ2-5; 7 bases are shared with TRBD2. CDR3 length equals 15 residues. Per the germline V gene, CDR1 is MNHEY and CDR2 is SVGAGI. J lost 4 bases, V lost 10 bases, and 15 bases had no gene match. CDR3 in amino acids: CATGPLGGGGETQYF. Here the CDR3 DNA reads TGTGCCACAGGCCCGTTGGGGGGGGGAGGAGAGACCCAGTACTTC.

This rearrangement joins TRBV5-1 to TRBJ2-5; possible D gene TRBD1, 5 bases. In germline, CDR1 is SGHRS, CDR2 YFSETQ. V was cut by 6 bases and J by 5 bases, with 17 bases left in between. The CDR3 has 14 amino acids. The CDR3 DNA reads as TGCGCCAGCAACCAAGGACACCTCGGGGAGACCCAGTACTTC. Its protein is CASNQGHLGETQYF.

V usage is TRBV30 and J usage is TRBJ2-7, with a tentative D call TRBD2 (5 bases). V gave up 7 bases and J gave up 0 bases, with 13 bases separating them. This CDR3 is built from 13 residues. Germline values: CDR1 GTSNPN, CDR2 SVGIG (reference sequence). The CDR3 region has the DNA TGTGCCTACCACGAGGGCACCTCCTACGAGCAGTACTTC. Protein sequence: CAYHEGTSYEQYF.

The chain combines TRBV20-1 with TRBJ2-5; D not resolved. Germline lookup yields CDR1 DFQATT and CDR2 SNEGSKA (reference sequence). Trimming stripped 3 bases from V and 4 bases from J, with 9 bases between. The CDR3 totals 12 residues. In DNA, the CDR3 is TGCAGTGCTAGTATGGGCCCAGAGACCCAGTACTTC. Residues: CSASMGPETQYF.

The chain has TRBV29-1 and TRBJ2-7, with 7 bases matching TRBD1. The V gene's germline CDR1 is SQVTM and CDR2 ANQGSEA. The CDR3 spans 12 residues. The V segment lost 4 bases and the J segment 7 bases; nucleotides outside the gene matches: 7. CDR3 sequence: CSVGDRVREQYF. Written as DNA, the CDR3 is TGCAGCGTTGGAGACAGGGTGAGGGAGCAGTACTTC.

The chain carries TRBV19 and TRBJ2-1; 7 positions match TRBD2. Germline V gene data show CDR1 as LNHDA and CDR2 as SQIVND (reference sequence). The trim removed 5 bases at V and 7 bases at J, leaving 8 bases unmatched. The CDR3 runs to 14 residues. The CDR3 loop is CASSPLGGGNEQFF. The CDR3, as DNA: TGTGCCAGTAGTCCTCTGGGGGGGGGAAATGAGCAGTTCTTC.

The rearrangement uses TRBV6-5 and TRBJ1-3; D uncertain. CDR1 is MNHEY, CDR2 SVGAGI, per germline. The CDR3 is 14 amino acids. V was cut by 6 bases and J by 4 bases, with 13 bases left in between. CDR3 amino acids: CASRPTTFGNTIYF. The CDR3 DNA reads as TGTGCCAGCAGACCGACAACATTCGGAAACACCATATATTTT.

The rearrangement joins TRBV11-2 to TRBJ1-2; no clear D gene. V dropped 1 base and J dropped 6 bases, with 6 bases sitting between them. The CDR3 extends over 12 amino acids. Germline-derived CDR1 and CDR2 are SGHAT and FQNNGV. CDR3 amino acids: CASSLVTNGYTF. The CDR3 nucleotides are TGTGCCAGCAGCTTAGTTACTAATGGCTACACCTTC.

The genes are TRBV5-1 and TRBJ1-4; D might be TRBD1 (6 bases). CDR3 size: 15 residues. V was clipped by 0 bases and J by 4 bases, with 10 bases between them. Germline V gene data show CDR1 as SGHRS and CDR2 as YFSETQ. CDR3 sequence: CASSLDGTSNEKLFF. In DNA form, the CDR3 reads TGCGCCAGCAGCTTGGATGGGACAAGTAATGAAAAACTGTTTTTT.

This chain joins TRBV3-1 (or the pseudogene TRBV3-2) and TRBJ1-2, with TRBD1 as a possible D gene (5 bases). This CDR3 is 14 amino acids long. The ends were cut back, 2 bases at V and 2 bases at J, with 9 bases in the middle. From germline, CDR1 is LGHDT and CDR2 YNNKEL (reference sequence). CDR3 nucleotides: TGTGCCAGCAGCCAAAAAGGGGTAAACTATGGCTACACCTTC. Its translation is CASSQKGVNYGYTF.

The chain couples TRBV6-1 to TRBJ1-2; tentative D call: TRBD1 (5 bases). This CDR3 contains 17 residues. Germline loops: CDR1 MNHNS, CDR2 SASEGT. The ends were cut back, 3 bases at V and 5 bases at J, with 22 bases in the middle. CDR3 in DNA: TGTGCCAGCAGTGACCGACAGATAACCAACCAAGTTTATGGCTACACCTTC. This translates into CASSDRQITNQVYGYTF.

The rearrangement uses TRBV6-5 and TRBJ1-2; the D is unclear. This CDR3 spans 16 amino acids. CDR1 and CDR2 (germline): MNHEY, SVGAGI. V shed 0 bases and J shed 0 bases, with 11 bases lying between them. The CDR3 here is CASSYSYRRANYGYTF. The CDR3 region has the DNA TGTGCCAGCAGTTACTCCTATCGGAGGGCTAACTATGGCTACACCTTC.